The clone carrying this T cell receptor (beta chain) was found a few times. Clones were sequenced by immunoSEQ multiplex PCR, and TCRdb holds only the in-frame ones, with some missing. Of around 230,000 clones in the sample, 87% were seen once. This entry comes from a study of blood T cell repertoires in COVID-19. This CDR3 region has 16 residues. V dropped 1 base and J dropped 0 bases, with 9 bases sitting between them. Germline V lookup: CDR1 LGHDT, CDR2 YNNKEL (reference sequence). Participant ages covered about 18 to 89 years across about two dozen US areas. The TCR sequence derives from a man between 18 and 35 years old with acute COVID-19. Source material: PBMCs or T cells enriched from blood (not recorded which). The V and J genes are TRBV3-1 (or the pseudogene TRBV3-2) and TRBJ2-2; D gene ambiguous. The CDR3 DNA reads as TGTGCCAGCAGCCAAGTGGCGGCTGCGAACACCGGGGAGCTGTTTTTT. Translated, it gives CASSQVAAANTGELFF.